The 30 T cell receptor beta chains reported below all come from one sample, sequenced in a study of cytomegalovirus exposure and HLA in healthy donors. It was with 60 Vbeta and 13 Jbeta primers that the PCR ran. Measured with immunoSEQ multiplex PCR; TCRdb has only the in-frame clones, and not every one. The repertoire holds about 140,000 clones, with under 90% as singletons. The sequenced material came from PBMCs. These receptor sequences come from a man aged 40-49 years in good health and CMV-seronegative.

This clone came up a few times. The chain recombines TRBV10-1 with TRBJ2-7, with D possibly being TRBD2 (6 bases). V lost 0 bases, J lost 3 bases, and 9 bases lay in between. The CDR3 extends over 14 amino acids. CDR1 and CDR2 (germline): WNHNN, SYGVQD (reference sequence). The CDR3 coding sequence is TGCGCCAGCAGTGAGTCGGGACTGGTCTACGAGCAGTACTTC. It translates to CASSESGLVYEQYF.

The chain is built from TRBV6-5 and TRBJ1-1; 9 bases map to TRBD1. Trimming removed 4 bases from V and 1 base from J; junction bases left unmatched: 4. The CDR3 runs to 15 residues. Looked up from germline, CDR1 is MNHEY and CDR2 is SVGAGI. CDR3 in DNA: TGTGCCAGCAGTTCCCTGACAGGGGGGAACACTGAAGCTTTCTTT. Protein: CASSSLTGGNTEAFF.

This chain links TRBV7-9 with TRBJ1-1; 9 bases are shared with TRBD1. Germline-derived CDR1 and CDR2 are SEHNR and FQNEAQ (reference sequence). CDR3 length: 15 amino acids. The V segment lost 5 bases and the J segment 1 base; nucleotides outside the gene matches: 5. The CDR3 region is CASSRRQGGNTEAFF. CDR3 sequence (DNA): TGTGCCAGCAGCCGCCGACAGGGGGGGAACACTGAAGCTTTCTTT.

The chain has TRBV30 and TRBJ1-4, with 9 bases identical to TRBD1. Germline V CDR1 and CDR2: GTSNPN, SVGIG (reference sequence). After removal of 0 bases from V and 3 bases from J, the junction contained 2 bases not matched to a gene. The CDR3 runs 15 residues. The DNA of the CDR3 is TGTGCCTGGAGTGTGACAGGGGGTCCTAATGAAAAACTGTTTTTT. It codes for CAWSVTGGPNEKLFF.

The genes are TRBV5-8 and TRBJ1-1; D may be TRBD1 (5 bases). This CDR3 spans 15 amino acids. CDR1 and CDR2 (germline): SGHTS, YDEGEE. V was clipped by 4 bases and J by 4 bases, with 17 bases between them. CDR3 sequence: CASSRMRSGITEAFF. The CDR3 DNA reads as TGTGCCAGCAGCCGAATGCGATCAGGGATCACTGAAGCTTTCTTT.

This chain connects TRBV5-1 to TRBJ2-5; 9 nucleotides line up with TRBD1. This CDR3 has 16 residues. The germline V gene encodes CDR1 SGHRS and CDR2 YFSETQ. J gave up 3 bases and V 0 bases, and 6 bases lay outside the gene matches. CDR3 in amino acids: CASSLGQGEGEETQYF. The CDR3, as DNA: TGCGCCAGCAGCTTGGGACAGGGGGAAGGTGAAGAGACCCAGTACTTC.

J is TRBJ2-3 and V is TRBV19, with D maybe TRBD1 (6 bases). V was trimmed by 3 bases and J by 4 bases, leaving 14 bases between them. The CDR3 runs 15 residues. The germline V gene has CDR1 LNHDA and CDR2 SQIVND (reference sequence). CDR3: CASSIQGMVPDTQYF. The CDR3, as DNA: TGTGCCAGTAGTATCCAGGGGATGGTCCCAGATACGCAGTATTTT.

This clone was seen only a few times. The chain has TRBV29-1 and TRBJ2-7; 8 bases map to TRBD1. Germline lookup yields CDR1 SQVTM and CDR2 ANQGSEA. The trim removed 7 bases at V and 3 bases at J, leaving 5 bases unmatched. CDR3 length: 12 amino acids. CDR3 region: CSAGGQDYEQYF. The CDR3 DNA is TGCAGCGCCGGGGGACAGGACTACGAGCAGTACTTC.

This sequence joins TRBV7-2 and TRBJ1-2, with D perhaps matching TRBD1 (6 bases). The CDR3 length is 16 residues. Germline-derived CDR1 and CDR2 are SGHTA and FQGNSA. V was shortened by 2 bases and J by 0 bases, with 13 bases between the two germline ends. As DNA, the CDR3 is TGTGCCAGCAGCTTATGGGGCGGGGGCACTAACTATGGCTACACCTTC. Encoded protein: CASSLWGGGTNYGYTF. Using reference TRBV7-2 and TRBJ1-2 for the parts outside the CDR3, the full variable domain is GAGVSQSPSNKVTEKGKDVELRCDPISGHTALYWYRQSLGQGLEFLIYFQGNSAPDKSGLPSDRFSAERTGGSVSTLTIQRTQQEDSAVYLCASSLWGGGTNYGYTFGSGTRLTVV.

This chain uses TRBV6-5 with TRBJ2-7; 8 bases are shared with TRBD1. Germline loops: CDR1 MNHEY, CDR2 SVGAGI. The CDR3 contains 15 residues. Trimming at V came to 6 bases and at J to 3 bases, leaving 10 bases not matched to a gene. CDR3 DNA: TGTGCCAGCAGACCTACTTATGGGACAGGCTACGAGCAGTACTTC. This codes for CASRPTYGTGYEQYF.

The chain joins TRBV29-1 to TRBJ2-6; 10 nucleotides align to TRBD1. Germline values: CDR1 SQVTM, CDR2 ANQGSEA. The CDR3 extends over 17 amino acids. Trimming took 3 bases from V and 2 from J; bases not matched to a gene: 7. The CDR3 is CSVEEDRGLTGANVLTF. CDR3 sequence (DNA): TGCAGCGTTGAGGAAGACAGGGGGCTTACTGGGGCCAACGTCCTGACTTTC. The full variable domain, rest sourced from reference TRBV29-1 and TRBJ2-6, is SAVISQKPSRDICQRGTSLTIQCQVDSQVTMMFWYRQQPGQSLTLIATANQGSEATYESGFVIDKFPISRPNLTFSTLTVSNMSPEDSSIYLCSVEEDRGLTGANVLTFGAGSRLTVL.

The chain has TRBV14 and TRBJ2-3, with TRBD2 matching 7 bases. This CDR3 region has 16 residues. The junction had 6 bases not matched to a gene; V was cut back by 1 base and J by 2 bases. Germline V gives CDR1 SGHDN, CDR2 FVKESK. As DNA, the CDR3 is TGTGCCAGCAGCCAAGCTCTCGGGGGGAACACAGATACGCAGTATTTT. It is translated as CASSQALGGNTDTQYF.

The chain combines TRBV29-1 with TRBJ1-4; D ambiguous. The germline CDR1 and CDR2 sequences are SQVTM and ANQGSEA. The germline V and J ends were trimmed by 3 bases and 7 bases, with 9 bases remaining between them. The CDR3 runs to 12 residues. CDR3 sequence: CSVEDEGEKLFF. The CDR3 nucleotides are TGCAGCGTTGAGGATGAGGGTGAAAAACTGTTTTTT.

The chain links TRBV27 to TRBJ2-1; 9 bases fit TRBD2. The CDR3 has 16 residues. With V trimmed by 5 bases and J by 2 bases, 7 bases remained unmatched. Germline CDR1 is MNHEY and CDR2 is SMNVEV (reference sequence). The CDR3 is CASSRLAGLPYNEQFF. CDR3 nucleotide sequence: TGTGCCAGCAGTCGCCTAGCGGGGCTTCCCTACAATGAGCAGTTCTTC.

The chain combines TRBV19 with TRBJ1-6; D not certain. Per the germline V gene, CDR1 is LNHDA and CDR2 is SQIVND (reference sequence). The CDR3 consists of 15 residues. Trimming pared 8 bases from V and 7 bases from J, leaving 18 bases between. CDR3 bases: TGTGCCAGTGGCGTGGAGGGTATGAGGAATTCACCCCTCCACTTT. Translating gives CASGVEGMRNSPLHF. Together with reference TRBV19 and TRBJ1-6, the CDR3 gives the full variable domain: DGGITQSPKYLFRKEGQNVTLSCEQNLNHDAMYWYRQDPGQGLRLIYYSQIVNDFQKGDIAEGYSVSREKKESFPLTVTSAQKNPTAFYLCASGVEGMRNSPLHFGNGTRLTVT.

Note on this clone: Sequence at one end of the junction differs from germline and may be a read error. The chain links TRBV18 to TRBJ1-2; TRBD1 agrees at 9 bases. The CDR3 has 16 amino acids. From germline, CDR1 is KGHSH and CDR2 LQKENI. In DNA, the CDR3 is TGTGCCAGCTCACCGATTGGGACAGGGACTAACTATGGCTACTCCTTC. It translates to CASSPIGTGTNYGYSF. Variable domain in full (rest from reference TRBV18 and TRBJ1-2): NAGVMQNPRHLVRRRGQEARLRCSPMKGHSHVYWYRQLPEEGLKFMVYLQKENIIDESGMPKERFSAEFPKEGPSILRIQQVVRGDSAAYFCASSPIGTGTNYGYSFGSGTRLTVV.

The sample holds a few counts of this clone. This chain uses TRBV7-2 with TRBJ1-1; D gene ambiguous. The V end was cut by 3 bases, the J end by 1 base, with 9 bases between. In germline, CDR1 is SGHTA, CDR2 FQGNSA. The CDR3 has 14 residues. The CDR3 DNA is TGTGCCAGCAGCTTCACAGTCGGGAACACTGAAGCTTTCTTT. Its protein product is CASSFTVGNTEAFF.

This clone was seen only a few times. The V gene is TRBV2, the J gene TRBJ1-2; D may be TRBD1 (6 bases). This CDR3 region has 15 residues. With 11 bases removed from V and 2 bases from J, the gap between germline ends came to 21 bases. In germline, CDR1 is SNHLY, CDR2 FYNNEI. CDR3 nucleotides: TGTGCCCCCGAGGTCCGTGTGGGGGCGAACTATGGCTACACCTTC. This gives the protein CAPEVRVGANYGYTF.

In its sample, this clone was seen a few times. The chain joins TRBV7-8 to TRBJ1-1; D gene uncertain. Germline V gene sequence: CDR1 SGHVS, CDR2 FQNEAQ. Trimming stripped 5 bases from V and 1 base from J, with 11 bases between. CDR3 length equals 14 residues. In DNA, the CDR3 is TGTGCCAGCAGCCTCCGAGAATCGAACACTGAAGCTTTCTTT. It is translated as CASSLRESNTEAFF. Together with reference TRBV7-8 and TRBJ1-1, the CDR3 gives the full variable domain: GAGVSQSPRYKVAKRGQDVALRCDPISGHVSLFWYQQALGQGPEFLTYFQNEAQLDKSGLPSDRFFAERPEGSVSTLKIQRTQQEDSAVYLCASSLRESNTEAFFGQGTRLTVV.

The chain has TRBV7-2 and TRBJ1-5, with TRBD1 matching 7 bases. Germline V gene sequence: CDR1 SGHTA, CDR2 FQGNSA. The CDR3 loop spans 16 amino acids. V was pared by 1 base and J by 0 bases, with 3 bases of the junction left unmatched. Written as DNA, the CDR3 is TGTGCCAGCAGCTTAGAGGGACAGAATAGCAATCAGCCCCAGCATTTT. Its translation is CASSLEGQNSNQPQHF.

The rearrangement links TRBV5-6 to TRBJ2-3; D not certain. The germline V and J ends were trimmed by 6 bases and 1 base, with 9 bases remaining between them. The CDR3 length is 13 residues. Germline CDR1 is SGHDT and CDR2 is YYEEEE. CDR3 in amino acids: CASTHLRTDTQYF. CDR3 sequence (DNA): TGTGCCAGCACACACCTCCGCACAGATACGCAGTATTTT.

The chain links TRBV5-1 to TRBJ2-7, with 7 bases that match TRBD1. Trimming cost V 0 bases and J 11 bases; bases outside gene matches: 5. Germline CDR1 and CDR2: SGHRS and YFSETQ. The CDR3 length is 12 residues. For the CDR3, the DNA is TGCGCCAGCAGCTTGGGGAGAGGACAGGAGTACTTC. Its protein is CASSLGRGQEYF.

This clone has just one count. This chain uses TRBV11-2 with TRBJ2-7; 7 bases line up with TRBD2. This CDR3 has 14 residues. CDR1 SGHAT and CDR2 FQNNGV come from the germline V gene. Trimming at V came to 2 bases and at J to 1 base, leaving 2 bases not matched to a gene. CDR3 region: CASSLLGGSYEQYF. CDR3 sequence (DNA): TGTGCCAGCAGCTTATTGGGGGGGTCCTACGAGCAGTACTTC.

The chain carries TRBV7-2 and TRBJ2-3, with TRBD2 identical over 7 bases. From germline, CDR1 is SGHTA and CDR2 FQGNSA. Germline trimming cut 4 bases from V and 5 bases from J; bases unmatched to any gene: 3. The CDR3 is 13 residues long. CDR3 region: CASSSVAGDTQYF. In nucleotides, the CDR3 is TGTGCCAGCAGCTCCGTAGCGGGAGATACGCAGTATTTT.

V usage is TRBV10-1 and J usage is TRBJ1-5; the match to TRBD1 covers 7 bases. Germline V gene data show CDR1 as WNHNN and CDR2 as SYGVQD (reference sequence). The CDR3 runs to 15 residues. V trimming: 4 bases; J trimming: 1 base; junction bases outside the gene matches: 4. DNA for the CDR3: TGCGCCAGCAGTGCTGACAGGGCGAGCAATCAGCCCCAGCATTTT. Protein product: CASSADRASNQPQHF.

The rearrangement joins TRBV14 to TRBJ2-7, with D perhaps TRBD1 (5 bases). This CDR3 is 16 amino acids long. Trimming took off 6 bases at V and 2 bases at J, with 20 bases between the two ends. Germline loops: CDR1 SGHDN, CDR2 FVKESK. The CDR3 DNA sequence: TGTGCCAGCAGACTTTTAAGGGGTTTAAGGACCTACGAGCAGTACTTC. Its protein is CASRLLRGLRTYEQYF.

This clone came up once. The gene calls are TRBV5-1 and TRBJ2-5; 9 bases match TRBD1. This CDR3 is built from 13 residues. The J segment lost 4 bases and the V segment lost 4 bases, leaving 2 bases of the junction unmatched. Germline assignment: CDR1 SGHRS and CDR2 YFSETQ. The CDR3 DNA follows: TGCGCCAGCAGCGCGGACAGGGGAGAGACCCAGTACTTC. It encodes CASSADRGETQYF.

Details on this clone: This CDR3 is also generated by other DNA sequences in the sample. The chain is built from TRBV5-1 and TRBJ1-3, with D possibly being TRBD1 (5 bases). The CDR3 has 15 residues. The V gene lost 0 bases and the J gene lost 0 bases, with 7 bases spanning the gap. CDR1 is SGHRS and CDR2 is YFSETQ in the germline V gene. CDR3 nucleotides: TGCGCCAGCAGCTTGGTAGGGGACTCTGGAAACACCATATATTTT. It translates to CASSLVGDSGNTIYF.

CDR3 sequence: CASSANRGSGNTIYF. The CDR3 DNA is TGTGCCAGCAGCGCCAACAGGGGTTCTGGAAACACCATATATTTT. The chain employs TRBV7-9 and TRBJ1-3, with 7 bases identical to TRBD1. CDR1 and CDR2 (germline): SEHNR, FQNEAQ (reference sequence). Germline trimming cut 5 bases from V and 1 base from J; bases unmatched to any gene: 5. This CDR3 spans 15 amino acids. Full variable domain (remainder filled in from reference TRBV7-9 and TRBJ1-3): DTGVSQNPRHKITKRGQNVTFRCDPISEHNRLYWYRQTLGQGPEFLTYFQNEAQLEKSRLLSDRFSAERPKGSFSTLEIQRTEQGDSAMYLCASSANRGSGNTIYFGEGSWLTVV.

The chain carries TRBV29-1 and TRBJ2-7; possibly TRBD1 for D (7 bases). The length of the CDR3 is 11 residues. Germline CDR1 reads SQVTM; CDR2 reads ANQGSEA. The germline V and J ends were trimmed by 7 bases and 5 bases, with 12 bases remaining between them. CDR3 nucleotides: TGCAGCGCCCGCAGGGGGGACGAGCAGTACTTC. Translation gives CSARRGDEQYF.